This TCR beta chain was sequenced in a study of blood T cell repertoires in COVID-19. Study as a whole: Material from acute and convalescent COVID-19 was sourced from the United States, Italy and Spain. Nucleic acid was either cDNA or gDNA, and it came from T cells, B-cell-depleted T cells, or PBMCs.

Per the germline V gene, CDR1 is SGHKS and CDR2 is YYEKEE (reference sequence). The ends lost 3 bases at V and 4 bases at J; junction bases unmatched: 3. This CDR3 comprises 15 residues. Study processing details: Amplification with reference gene primers provided the estimates of nucleated cell counts. Measured with immunoSEQ multiplex PCR; TCRdb has only the in-frame clones, and not every one. D and trimming were read from the DNA, whereas the V and J calls and clone size are those reported in that table. The data show more than 70,000 clones, about nine tenths seen once. This receptor was taken from a woman aged 18 to 35 with acute or convalescent COVID-19. The sample consisted of peripheral blood. This chain links TRBV5-5 with TRBJ2-2, with TRBD1 matching over 10 bases. The CDR3 nucleotides read TGTGCCAGCAGCTCCGGACAGGGGGGCACCGGGGAGCTGTTTTTT. Protein: CASSSGQGGTGELFF. Filled out from reference TRBV5-5 and TRBJ2-2, the complete variable domain reads DAGVTQSPTHLIKTRGQQVTLRCSPISGHKSVSWYQQVLGQGPQFIFQYYEKEERGRGNFPDRFSARQFPNYSSELNVNALLLGDSALYLCASSSGQGGTGELFFGEGSRLTVL.